This T cell receptor beta chain originates from a study of T cell clonality in common variable immunodeficiency. Libraries were prepared by immunoSEQ multiplex PCR; TCRdb keeps only in-frame clonotypes and omits some of them. The data show about 35,000 clones, with none appearing a single time. The germline V gene has CDR1 DFQATT and CDR2 SNEGSKA (reference sequence). This CDR3 contains 19 residues. The V and J ends lost 3 bases and 0 bases respectively, with 24 bases between them. There are many counts of this clone. The read ends 3 residues shy of where the CDR3 ends; the end is completed using the germline J gene.

J is TRBJ1-3 and V is TRBV20-1; maybe TRBD1 (6 bases). The sequencing sample was made of peripheral blood mononuclear cells. The sequence derives from a person aged 18 to 70 in good health. The CDR3 bases that were read are TGCAGTGCTAGCCTCGCCACAGGGAACCTCTTATTCTCTGGAAACACC. Translated: CSASLATGNLLFSGNT. The whole CDR3 protein is CSASLATGNLLFSGNTIYF.